These T cell receptor beta chains were read from a single sample in a study of blood T cells in healthy people across ages. TCRdb reprocessed the 5' RACE reads via MiXCR and lists one record per CDR3 protein. The sample records more than 650,000 distinct CDR3 sequences, 50% to 65% being singletons. Sequencing was done on a sample of blood. Receptors were obtained from a man older than 75 in good health. The CDR3 runs from the conserved cysteine through the conserved F or W. D genes are given only for firm matches. Expanded clones are given a class, and other clones once, few, many or no size at all.

D	size	V	J	CDR3	DNA
NA	NA	TRBV29-1	TRBJ1-1	CSVAGNLAFF	TGCAGCGTCGCAGGAAATTTAGCTTTCTTT
NA	NA	TRBV5-1	TRBJ2-3	CASSFGTGTGAHRYAYF	NA
TRBD2	NA	TRBV7-8	TRBJ2-3	CASSIGTSGTGTQYF	TGTGCCAGCAGCATCGGGACTAGCGGGACCGGTACGCAGTATTTT
TRBD2	NA	TRBV11-2	TRBJ2-3	CASSTRLAGGHRYAYF	TGTGCCAGCAGCACCCGACTAGCGGGAGGGCACAGATACGCGTATTTT
NA	NA	TRBV6-6	TRBJ2-4	CASSYEGQLAKNIQYF	TGTGCCAGCAGTTACGAGGGACAACTGGCCAAAAACATTCAGTACTTC
NA	NA	TRBV7-3	TRBJ2-1	CASSLYPPNEQFF	TGTGCCAGCAGCTTATATCCCCCCAATGAGCAGTTCTTC
NA	NA	TRBV4-1	TRBJ2-1	CASSQEGGERNEQFF	TGCGCCAGCAGCCAAGAGGGGGGAGAGCGGAATGAGCAGTTCTTC
TRBD2	NA	TRBV20-1	TRBJ2-7	CSALLPGLAGGEQYF	TGCAGTGCGCTCCTTCCGGGACTAGCGGGAGGCGAGCAGTACTTC
TRBD2	NA	TRBV12-3/TRBV12-4	TRBJ2-3	CASSLAGVRKGSDTQYF	TGTGCCAGCAGTTTGGCGGGGGTCAGAAAGGGGTCAGATACGCAGTATTTT
NA	NA	TRBV13	TRBJ1-1	CASSLGLTAMNTEAFF	TGTGCCAGCAGCTTAGGCCTAACAGCGATGAACACTGAAGCTTTCTTT
TRBD1	NA	TRBV25-1	TRBJ2-1	CVSNRQGTNNEQFF	TGTGTCAGCAATCGACAGGGAACCAACAATGAGCAGTTCTTC
TRBD2	few	TRBV4-1	TRBJ2-7	CASSRLDAGMSSGSPSYEQYF	TGCGCCAGCAGCCGACTGGATGCGGGAATGTCTAGCGGGAGTCCCTCCTACGAGCAGTACTTC
TRBD2	NA	TRBV11-2	TRBJ2-1	CASSSLAGEGQFF	TGTGCCAGCAGCTCTTTAGCGGGAGAGGGGCAGTTCTTC
TRBD2	once	TRBV7-2	TRBJ2-7	CASSPRSGSMGYEQYF	TGTGCCAGCAGCCCCAGGAGCGGGAGTATGGGATACGAGCAGTACTTC